This TCR beta chain was found in a study of T cell repertoires in cytomegalovirus infection. For the study at large: Public TCR beta signatures provided an indication of both CMV infection and a matching HLA type.

This clonotype was found a few times. The antigen remains unidentified. From the reads, TCRdb called clonotypes with MiXCR, one entry per CDR3 protein. Seen here are around 530,000 distinct CDR3 sequences, 15% to 20% observed once, and the top ten hold 20% to 30%. Overall study results and limits: CMV-specific TCR beta clonotypes restricted by HLA-C dominated the ex vivo response. Frequencies of public TCR beta families were cumulated, and this identified carriers of CMV plus the relevant HLA.

V was clipped by 5 bases and J by 8 bases, with 21 bases between them. CDR3 length: 14 residues. Germline CDR1 and CDR2: SQVTM and ANQGSEA. This TCR came from a human donor in good health (CMV status not recorded). Some clones in this sample may be carry-over from other donors' samples. Sequences were obtained from CD8+ T cells from PBMCs. The gene calls are TRBV29-1 and TRBJ1-2, with a tentative D call TRBD1 (5 bases). Here the CDR3 DNA reads TGCAGCGTTTCCCAGGGTATCGAGCTCCTGGGCTACACCTTC. It encodes CSVSQGIELLGYTF. The whole variable domain, remainder taken from reference TRBV29-1 and TRBJ1-2, is SAVISQKPSRDICQRGTSLTIQCQVDSQVTMMFWYRQQPGQSLTLIATANQGSEATYESGFVIDKFPISRPNLTFSTLTVSNMSPEDSSIYLCSVSQGIELLGYTFGSGTRLTVV.